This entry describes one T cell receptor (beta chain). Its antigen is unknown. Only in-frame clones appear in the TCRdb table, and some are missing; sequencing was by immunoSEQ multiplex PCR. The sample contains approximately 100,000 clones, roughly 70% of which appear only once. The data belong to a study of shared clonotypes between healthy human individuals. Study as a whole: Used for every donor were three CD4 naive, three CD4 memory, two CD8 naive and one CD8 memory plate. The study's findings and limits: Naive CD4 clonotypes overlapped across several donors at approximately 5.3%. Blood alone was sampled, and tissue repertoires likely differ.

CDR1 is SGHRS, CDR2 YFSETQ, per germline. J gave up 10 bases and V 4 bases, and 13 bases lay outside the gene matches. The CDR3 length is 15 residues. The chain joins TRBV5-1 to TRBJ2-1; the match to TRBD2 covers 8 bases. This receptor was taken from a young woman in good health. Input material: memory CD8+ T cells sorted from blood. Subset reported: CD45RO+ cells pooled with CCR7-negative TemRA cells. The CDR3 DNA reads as TGCGCCAGCAGCCCCACCCCCGCGGGAGGAGGCGAGCAGTTCTTC. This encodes CASSPTPAGGGEQFF.